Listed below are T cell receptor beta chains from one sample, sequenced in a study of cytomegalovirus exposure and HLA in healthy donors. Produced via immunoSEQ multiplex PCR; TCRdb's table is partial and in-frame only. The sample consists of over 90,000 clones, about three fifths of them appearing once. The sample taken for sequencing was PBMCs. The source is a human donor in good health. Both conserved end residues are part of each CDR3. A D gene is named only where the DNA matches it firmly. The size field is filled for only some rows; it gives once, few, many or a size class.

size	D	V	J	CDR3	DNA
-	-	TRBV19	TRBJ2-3	CASSHQRFTDTQYF	TGTGCCAGTAGTCACCAGCGGTTTACAGATACGCAGTATTTT
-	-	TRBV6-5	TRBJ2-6	CASSSGAGANVLTF	TGTGCCAGCAGTTCAGGGGCTGGGGCCAACGTCCTGACTTTC
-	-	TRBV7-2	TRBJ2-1	CASSPQGNGYNEQFF	TGTGCCAGCAGCCCACAGGGAAACGGTTACAATGAGCAGTTCTTC
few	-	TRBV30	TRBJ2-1	CAWSVAGEQFF	TGTGCCTGGAGTGTAGCAGGGGAGCAGTTCTTC
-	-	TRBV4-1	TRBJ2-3	CASSPPRTEISTDTQYF	TGCGCCAGCAGCCCACCTCGGACAGAAATAAGCACAGATACGCAGTATTTT
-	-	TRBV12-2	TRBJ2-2	CASRPDSKFNTNTNTGELFF	TGTGCAAGCCGTCCGGACAGCAAATTCAACACAAACACGAACACCGGGGAGCTGTTTTTT
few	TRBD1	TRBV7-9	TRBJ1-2	CASSTTRDSTYYGYTF	TGTGCCAGCAGCACCACACGGGACAGTACTTACTATGGCTACACCTTC
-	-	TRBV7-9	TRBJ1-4	CASSLAGGEKLFF	TGTGCCAGCAGCTTAGCAGGAGGTGAAAAACTGTTTTTT
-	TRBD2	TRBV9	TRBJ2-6	CASSVTGGGSLSGANVLTF	TGTGCCAGCAGCGTAACTGGGGGAGGGAGCCTCTCTGGGGCCAACGTCCTGACTTTC
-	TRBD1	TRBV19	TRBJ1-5	CASSTFTGGNQPQHF	TGTGCCAGTAGTACTTTTACAGGGGGCAATCAGCCCCAGCATTTT
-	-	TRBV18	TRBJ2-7	CASSPPGNLNRATYEQYF	TGTGCCAGCTCACCACCGGGGAATCTTAACAGGGCGACCTACGAGCAGTACTTC
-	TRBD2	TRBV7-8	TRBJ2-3	CASSLEADTGLAGTDTQYF	TGTGCCAGCAGCTTAGAGGCTGATACCGGACTAGCGGGAACAGATACGCAGTATTTT
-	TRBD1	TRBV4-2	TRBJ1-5	CASSQDWTGIQPQHF	TGTGCCAGCAGCCAAGACTGGACAGGGATTCAGCCCCAGCATTTT
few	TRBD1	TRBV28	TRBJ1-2	CASSPMFRTGTGYGYTF	TGTGCCAGCAGTCCAATGTTCCGGACAGGGACGGGCTATGGCTACACCTTC
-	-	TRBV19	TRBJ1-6	CASSRGAGSPLHF	TGTGCCAGTAGCAGAGGAGCGGGTTCACCCCTCCACTTT
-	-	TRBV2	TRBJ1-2	CASSRGNYGYTF	TGTGCCAGCAGTCGAGGTAACTATGGCTACACCTTC
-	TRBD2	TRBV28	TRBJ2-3	CASRVPGLAGPTDTQYF	TGTGCCAGCAGGGTGCCTGGATTAGCGGGACCCACAGATACGCAGTATTTT
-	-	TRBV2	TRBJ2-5	CASSGYGQGLGETQYF	TGTGCCAGCAGTGGATATGGGCAGGGGCTCGGAGAGACCCAGTACTTC
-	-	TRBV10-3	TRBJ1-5	CAIRGGAGQPQHF	TGTGCCATCAGGGGTGGAGCCGGTCAGCCCCAGCATTTT
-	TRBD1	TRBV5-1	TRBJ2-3	CASSQTGGATDTQYF	TGCGCCAGCAGCCAGACAGGGGGCGCGACAGATACGCAGTATTTT
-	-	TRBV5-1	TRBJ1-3	CASSPDTISGNTIYF	TGCGCCAGCAGCCCGGACACAATCTCTGGAAACACCATATATTTT
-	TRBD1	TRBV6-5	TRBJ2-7	CASSYRPGQGGEQYF	TGTGCCAGCAGTTACCGCCCGGGACAGGGGGGCGAGCAGTACTTC
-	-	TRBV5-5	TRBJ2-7	CASSLAGRAPYEQYF	TGTGCCAGCAGCTTGGCGGGCAGGGCCCCCTACGAGCAGTACTTC
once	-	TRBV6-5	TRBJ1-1	CASRILQGRNTEAFF	TGTGCCAGCAGAATCCTCCAGGGTAGGAACACTGAAGCTTTCTTT
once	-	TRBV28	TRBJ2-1	CASSPPGTLNNEQFF	TGTGCCAGCAGCCCCCCGGGGACACTAAACAATGAGCAGTTCTTC
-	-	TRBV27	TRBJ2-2	CASSFNWNTGELFF	TGTGCCAGCAGTTTTAACTGGAACACCGGGGAGCTGTTTTTT
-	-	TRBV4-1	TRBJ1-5	CASSLTGPGHTNQPQHF	TGCGCCAGCAGCCTGACCGGGCCGGGACACACCAATCAGCCCCAGCATTTT
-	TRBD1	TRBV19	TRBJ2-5	CASRDRGTKETQYF	TGTGCCAGTCGAGACAGGGGGACGAAAGAGACCCAGTACTTC
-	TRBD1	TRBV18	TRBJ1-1	CASSPQGGGTEAFF	TGTGCCAGCTCACCCCAGGGGGGAGGCACTGAAGCTTTCTTT
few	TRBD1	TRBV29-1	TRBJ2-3	CSASRGLTDTQYF	TGCAGCGCATCCAGGGGGCTCACAGATACGCAGTATTTT
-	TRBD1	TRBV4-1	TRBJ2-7	CASSQAGQGSWEQYF	TGCGCCAGCAGCCAGGCGGGACAGGGGTCGTGGGAGCAGTACTTC
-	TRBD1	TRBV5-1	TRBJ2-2	CASSNRGSGSPSTGELFF	TGCGCCAGCAGCAACAGGGGTTCAGGGTCCCCTAGCACCGGGGAGCTGTTTTTT
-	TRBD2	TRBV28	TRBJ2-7	CASRQTGTSGPSYEQYF	TGTGCCAGCAGGCAAACCGGGACTAGCGGTCCCTCCTACGAGCAGTACTTC
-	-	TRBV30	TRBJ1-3	CAWSVRGSGNTIYF	TGTGCCTGGAGTGTAAGGGGGTCTGGAAACACCATATATTTT
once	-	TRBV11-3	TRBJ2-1	CASSRSEDEQFF	TGTGCCAGCAGCCGAAGCGAGGATGAGCAGTTCTTC
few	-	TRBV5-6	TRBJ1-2	CASSSDPLGGRLHGYTF	TGTGCCAGCAGCTCGGATCCCCTCGGGGGGCGCTTACATGGCTACACCTTC
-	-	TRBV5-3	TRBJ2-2	CARPHPLDRSANTGELFF	TGTGCCAGACCCCACCCGCTTGACAGGTCCGCGAACACCGGGGAGCTGTTTTTT
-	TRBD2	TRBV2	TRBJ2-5	CASTLSPSGSLETQYF	TGTGCCAGCACTCTTTCGCCTAGCGGGAGTTTGGAGACCCAGTACTTC
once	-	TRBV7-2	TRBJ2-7	CASSLRLANYEQYF	TGTGCCAGCAGCTTACGCCTAGCAAACTACGAGCAGTACTTC
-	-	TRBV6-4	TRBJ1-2	CASSDPRTWGGVHYGYTF	TGTGCCAGCAGTGACCCGCGTACCTGGGGGGGCGTCCACTATGGCTACACCTTC
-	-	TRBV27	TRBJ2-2	CASSFLTGELFF	TGTGCCAGCAGTTTCCTCACCGGGGAGCTGTTTTTT
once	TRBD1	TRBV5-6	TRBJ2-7	CASSFLGQGTSYEQYF	TGTGCCAGCAGCTTTCTTGGACAGGGGACCTCCTACGAGCAGTACTTC
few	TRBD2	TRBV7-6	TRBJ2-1	CASSLVESGTRYNEQFF	TGTGCCAGCAGCTTAGTTGAGAGCGGGACCCGTTACAATGAGCAGTTCTTC
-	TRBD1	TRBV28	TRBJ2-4	CASSLTGGMYF	TGTGCCAGCAGCCTGACAGGGGGAATGTACTTC
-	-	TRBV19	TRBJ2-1	CATSGFEGQGMDNEQFF	TGTGCCACTAGCGGGTTTGAAGGACAGGGTATGGACAATGAGCAGTTCTTC
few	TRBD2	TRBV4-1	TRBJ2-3	CASSQARTSGSVVDTQYF	TGCGCCAGCAGCCAAGCTCGCACTAGCGGGAGTGTTGTAGATACGCAGTATTTT
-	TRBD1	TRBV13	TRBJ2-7	CASSLAGGYEQYF	TGTGCCAGCAGCTTAGCAGGGGGCTACGAGCAGTACTTC
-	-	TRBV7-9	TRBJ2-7	CASSSQPGLFYEQYF	TGTGCCAGCAGCTCTCAACCGGGACTTTTCTACGAGCAGTACTTC
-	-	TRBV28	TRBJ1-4	CASAQGRRANEKLFF	TGTGCCAGCGCCCAGGGGCGACGAGCTAATGAAAAACTGTTTTTT
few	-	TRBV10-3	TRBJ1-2	CAISELNPGGGLGYGYTF	TGTGCCATCAGTGAGCTCAACCCTGGGGGGGGGCTAGGATACGGCTACACCTTC
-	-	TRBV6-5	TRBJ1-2	CASSYSSFARYTF	TGTGCCAGCAGTTACTCCTCATTCGCACGGTACACCTTC
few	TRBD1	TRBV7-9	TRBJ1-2	CASSLGDRTYYGYTF	TGTGCCAGCAGCTTGGGGGACAGGACTTACTATGGCTACACCTTC
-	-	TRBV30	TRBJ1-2	CAWSVGLYGYTF	TGTGCCTGGAGTGTGGGACTCTATGGCTACACCTTC
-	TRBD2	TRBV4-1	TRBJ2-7	CASSHPEGLAVYEQYF	TGCGCCAGCAGCCATCCTGAGGGACTAGCGGTCTACGAGCAGTACTTC
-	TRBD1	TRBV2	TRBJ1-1	CASSEIERQGANAFF	TGTGCCAGCAGTGAAATCGAGAGACAGGGGGCTAACGCTTTCTTT
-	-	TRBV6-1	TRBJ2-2	CASSEVTANTGELFF	TGTGCCAGCAGTGAAGTGACAGCGAACACCGGGGAGCTGTTTTTT
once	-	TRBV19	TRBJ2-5	CASSIGGAPSPVETQYF	TGTGCCAGTAGTATCGGAGGGGCCCCATCTCCTGTCGAGACCCAGTACTTC
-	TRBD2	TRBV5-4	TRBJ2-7	CASSLTSESYEQYF	TGTGCCAGCAGCTTGACTAGCGAGTCCTACGAGCAGTACTTC
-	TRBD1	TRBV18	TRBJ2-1	CASSPTPGQGANEQFF	TGTGCCAGCTCACCTACCCCGGGACAGGGGGCTAATGAGCAGTTCTTC
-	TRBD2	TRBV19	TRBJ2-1	CASRTLAVHNEQFF	TGTGCCAGTAGGACTCTAGCGGTCCACAATGAGCAGTTCTTC